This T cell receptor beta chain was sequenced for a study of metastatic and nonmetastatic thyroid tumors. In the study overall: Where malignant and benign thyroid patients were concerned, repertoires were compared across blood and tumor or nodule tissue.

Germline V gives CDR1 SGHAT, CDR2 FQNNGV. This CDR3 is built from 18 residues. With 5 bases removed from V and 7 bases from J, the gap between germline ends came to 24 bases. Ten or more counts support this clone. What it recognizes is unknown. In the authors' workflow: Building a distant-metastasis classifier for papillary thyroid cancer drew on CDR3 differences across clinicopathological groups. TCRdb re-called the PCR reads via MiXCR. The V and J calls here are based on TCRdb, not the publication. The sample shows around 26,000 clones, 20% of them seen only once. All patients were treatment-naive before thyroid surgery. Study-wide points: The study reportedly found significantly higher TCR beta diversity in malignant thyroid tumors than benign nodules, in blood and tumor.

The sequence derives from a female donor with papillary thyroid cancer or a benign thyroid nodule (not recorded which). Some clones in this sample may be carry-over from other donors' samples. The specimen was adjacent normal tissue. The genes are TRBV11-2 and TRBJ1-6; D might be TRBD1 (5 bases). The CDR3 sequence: CASSPLGAGPLQNSPLHF. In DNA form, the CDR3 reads TGTGCCAGCAGCCCCCTTGGGGCAGGGCCTCTCCAGAATTCACCCCTCCACTTT.